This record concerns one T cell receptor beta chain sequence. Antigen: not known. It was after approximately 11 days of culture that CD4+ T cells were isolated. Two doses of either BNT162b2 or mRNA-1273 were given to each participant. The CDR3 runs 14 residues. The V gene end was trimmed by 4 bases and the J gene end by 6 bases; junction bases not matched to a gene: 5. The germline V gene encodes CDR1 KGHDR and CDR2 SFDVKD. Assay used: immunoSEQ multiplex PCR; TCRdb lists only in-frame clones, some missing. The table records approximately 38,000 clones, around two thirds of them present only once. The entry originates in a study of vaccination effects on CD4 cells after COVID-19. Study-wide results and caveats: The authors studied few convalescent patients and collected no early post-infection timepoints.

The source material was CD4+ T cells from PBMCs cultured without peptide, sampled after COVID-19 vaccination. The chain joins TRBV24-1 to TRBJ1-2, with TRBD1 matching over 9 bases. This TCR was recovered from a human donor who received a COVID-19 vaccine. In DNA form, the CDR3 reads TGTGCCACCAGTGACCGGGGACAGGGCCATGGCTACACCTTC. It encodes CATSDRGQGHGYTF.